This T cell receptor (beta chain) came from a study of T cell repertoires in cytomegalovirus infection. Study at large: Recently identified HLA-C-restricted CMV epitopes were among the peptides used. Indicated by public TCR beta signatures were CMV infection and matching HLA type.

With regard to this clonotype: Its target is unknown.

A single record per CDR3 protein comes from TCRdb applying MiXCR to the reads. The table has about 89,000 distinct CDR3 sequences, around 32% seen once; the top ten hold approximately 71%. The clonotype comes from a human donor in good health (CMV status not recorded). Some clones in this sample may be carry-over from other donors' samples. The starting material was CD8+ T cells from cultured PBMCs, obtained from culture after CMV antigen stimulation.

CDR3 residues: CASSFIKIEQYF. In nucleotides, the CDR3 is TGTGCCAGCAGTTTTATTAAGATCGAGCAGTACTTC. The V gene is TRBV12-3 or TRBV12-4, the J gene TRBJ2-7; D remains unclear. Trimming took 3 bases from V and 6 from J, leaving 9 bases between them. This CDR3 has 12 residues.